What follows describes a single T cell receptor (beta chain). Its specificity is not known. The table came from immunoSEQ multiplex PCR; TCRdb's copy has only in-frame clones and leaves some out. Of just over 80,000 clones detected, just under 90% appear once; the ten largest clones hold approximately 5.8%. This sample stems from a study of T cell responses to AZD1222 COVID-19 vaccine. Trimming took off 3 bases at V and 7 bases at J, with 12 bases between the two ends. In germline, CDR1 is SGHAT, CDR2 FQNNGV. CDR3 length: 13 amino acids. Regarding the study as a whole: Repertoires were sampled only after the peak T cell response.

This TCR derives from an adult in good health. The rearrangement joins TRBV11-2 to TRBJ1-2; D is perhaps TRBD1 (6 bases). This specimen was peripheral blood, taken on day 0 of AZD1222 vaccination. The CDR3 DNA reads TGTGCCAGCAGCTTCCGGGACACTGTTGGCTACACCTTC. It translates to CASSFRDTVGYTF.